What follows is one TCR beta chain and its context. There are a few counts of this clonotype. Its antigen is currently not known. There are no base qualities to consult, and no much larger clone falls within one base. These data originate in a study of early T cells in non-severe SARS-CoV-2 infection (dated by TCRdb to the early 2020s). A note on the overall study: Because TCR sequencing was done on bulk RNA from unsorted whole blood, the alpha and beta chains could not be paired.

Library preparation used 5' RACE. The run used a NextSeq 500. The TCR library protocol attached unique molecular identifiers to individual cDNA molecules to correct for sequencing error and PCR bias. TCR alpha and beta chains were both sequenced, and the abundances of alpha and beta sequences in each sample were closely correlated with each other. The original pipeline was this. V gene, J gene and CDR3 annotation of TCR sequences was performed with Decombinator V4. TCRs were defined as expanded if a significant change between any two time points was detected under a Poisson model with p below 0.0001. TCR abundances were normalised to the total number of TCRs sequenced per sample and expressed as counts per million. TRAV1-2 paired with TRAJ12, TRAJ20 or TRAJ33 defined MAIT TCRs, while TRAV10 paired with TRAJ18 defined iNKT TCRs. VDJdb, accessed on 1 November 2021, was searched for TCRs annotated for CMV, EBV and SARS-CoV-2, and TCRs annotated for more than one antigen were excluded. In-frame beta chains were kept once TCRdb had trimmed the public reads at Q25 with fastp and called clones with MiXCR. Rows are unified per CDR3 protein, each entry keeping the most common DNA and genes. The V and J calls were not made by the authors but by TCRdb's processing. This sample is represented by approximately 62,000 distinct CDR3 sequences; roughly 12% of them were singletons. About 4% of the sample is held by the ten biggest clonotypes.

Set within a cohort of healthcare workers in London, UK, this nested case-control study involved weekly PCR testing of nasopharyngeal swabs along with blood sampling. Healthcare workers were enrolled in the week of the UK lockdown, from 23 to 31 March 2020, and were followed every week for up to 16 weeks. The cysteine opens and the phenylalanine closes a CDR3 of 11 amino acids. Just CDR3 DNA is preserved here, 33 bases in frame from base 1. The trim is 10 bases for V and 2 bases for J, with a gap of 8 bases between the germline ends. The germline V gene (reference sequence) gives CDR1 as SEHNR and CDR2 as FQNEAQ. Results the study describes overall, beyond this receptor: Matching against VDJdb was skewed toward anti-spike CD8 responses, likely underestimated virus-specific expansions, and missed private and CD4 specificities.

This chain joins TRBV7-9 to TRBJ1-1, with no reliable assignment of the D segment. The TCR comes from an adult who was a healthcare worker with PCR-confirmed SARS-CoV-2 infection or an uninfected control (not recorded which). The sequenced material came from whole blood. Here the CDR3 is given as CAISPNTEAFF. The nucleotides read TGTGCCATCTCCCCTAACACTGAAGCTTTCTTT. With all but the CDR3 taken from the reference TRBV7-9 and TRBJ1-1 genes, the full variable domain is: DTGVSQNPRHKITKRGQNVTFRCDPISEHNRLYWYRQTLGQGPEFLTYFQNEAQLEKSRLLSDRFSAERPKGSFSTLEIQRTEQGDSAMYLCAISPNTEAFFGQGTRLTVV.